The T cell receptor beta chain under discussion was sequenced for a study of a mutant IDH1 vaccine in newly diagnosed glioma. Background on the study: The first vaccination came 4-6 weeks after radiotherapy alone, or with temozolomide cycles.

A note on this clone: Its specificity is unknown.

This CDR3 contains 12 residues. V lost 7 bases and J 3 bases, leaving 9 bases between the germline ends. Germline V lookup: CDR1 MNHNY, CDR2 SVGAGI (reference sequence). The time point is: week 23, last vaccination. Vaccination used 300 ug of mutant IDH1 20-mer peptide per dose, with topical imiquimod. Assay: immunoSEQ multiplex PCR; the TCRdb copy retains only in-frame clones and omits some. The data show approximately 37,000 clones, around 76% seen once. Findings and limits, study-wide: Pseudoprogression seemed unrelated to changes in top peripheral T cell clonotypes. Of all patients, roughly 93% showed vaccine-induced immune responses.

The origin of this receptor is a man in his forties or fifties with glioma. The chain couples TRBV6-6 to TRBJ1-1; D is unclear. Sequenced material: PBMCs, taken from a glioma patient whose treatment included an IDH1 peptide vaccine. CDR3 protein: CASILGYTEAFF. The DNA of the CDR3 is TGTGCCAGCATTCTAGGGTACACTGAAGCTTTCTTT.